This T cell receptor beta chain was recorded in a study of OX40 agonist ivuxolimab in advanced cancers. Profiled with immunoSEQ multiplex PCR; TCRdb holds only in-frame clones, not every one. Among 89,000 or so clones listed, less than 95% were seen once. Germline loops: CDR1 MNHEY, CDR2 SVGAGI. CDR3 size: 13 residues. Trimming removed 11 bases at V and 3 bases at J, with 16 bases between. This sequence originates from an adult with an advanced solid tumor such as melanoma, head and neck, liver or kidney cancer. This rearrangement joins TRBV6-5 to TRBJ1-2; D might be TRBD1 (5 bases). Sample: CD4+ or CD8+ T cells sorted from blood, taken in a trial of the OX40 agonist ivuxolimab. The CDR3 DNA sequence: TGTGCCTCCCACCTGGGGGAAGACTATGGCTACACCTTC. Amino acids: CASHLGEDYGYTF.